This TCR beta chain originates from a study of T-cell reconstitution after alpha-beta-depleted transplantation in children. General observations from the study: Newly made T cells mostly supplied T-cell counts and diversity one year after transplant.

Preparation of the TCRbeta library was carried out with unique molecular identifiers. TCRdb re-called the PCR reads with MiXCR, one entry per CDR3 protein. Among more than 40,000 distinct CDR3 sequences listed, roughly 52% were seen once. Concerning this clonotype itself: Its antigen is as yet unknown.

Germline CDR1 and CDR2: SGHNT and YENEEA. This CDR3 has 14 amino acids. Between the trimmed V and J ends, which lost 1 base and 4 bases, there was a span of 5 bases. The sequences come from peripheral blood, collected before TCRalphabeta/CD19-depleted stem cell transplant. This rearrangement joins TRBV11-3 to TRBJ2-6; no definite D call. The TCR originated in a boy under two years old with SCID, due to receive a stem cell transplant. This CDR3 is CASSLGSGANVLTF. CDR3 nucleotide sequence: TGTGCCAGCAGCTTAGGGTCAGGGGCCAACGTCCTGACTTTC.